This T cell receptor (beta chain) came from a study of graft-versus-host responses after intestinal transplantation (dated by TCRdb to 2020 to 2023). A note on the overall study: The transplants that recipients received were multivisceral, liver-intestinal, or isolated intestinal. The cohort enrolled about 23 intestinal transplant recipients, one of whom was a retransplant, and 3 patients without pretransplant specimens were excluded. All recipients received anti-thymocyte globulin induction followed by maintenance tacrolimus and steroids for around three years. Bulk TCR-beta CDR3 sequencing was used to track graft-versus-host and host-versus-graft alloreactive T cell clones in the graft, circulation and bone marrow after intestinal transplantation. To identify alloreactive clones, pre-transplant mixed lymphocyte reaction products were sequenced and compared with unstimulated pre-transplant donor and recipient T cells. Instead of going to the commercial service, samples from a few later patients were sequenced in-house on an Illumina MiSeq and processed with MiXCR. Donor T cell macrochimerism was defined as a peak of at least 4% donor T cells among recipient peripheral blood mononuclear cells.

The sample's time point label, in plain terms: cells obtained before transplantation from donor or recipient. In mixed lymphocyte reactions, some 200,000 CFSE-labeled pre-transplant responders were plated with some 200,000 irradiated violet-dye-labeled stimulators and cultured for 6 days. Proliferating CD3+CD4+CFSE-low and CD3+CD8+CFSE-low responder cells were FACS-sorted on a BD Influx sorter after the mixed lymphocyte reaction. Worth noting for this clone: Germline is not matched at one junction end, which may reflect a read error.

Beyond this particular receptor, the publication reports: In patients with donor T cell macrochimerism, the allografts had high GvH to HvG T cell clonal ratios. The conclusions were limited by the relatively low number and heterogeneity of the intestinal transplant patients. GvH clones were found in recipient bone marrow, and some of the GvH clones appeared earlier in ileal mucosa or blood, which is consistent with an intestinal mucosal origin. Early after transplant, peak levels of circulating GvH clones were found to be associated with declines in HvG clones.

The library was prepared using the immunoSEQ multiplex PCR assay. For most patients, genomic DNA was isolated using the Qiagen DNeasy Blood and Tissue Kit and was shipped frozen to Adaptive Biotechnologies for TCR sequencing. For most patients, high-throughput TCR-beta CDR3 sequencing of genomic DNA was performed by Adaptive Biotechnologies. The study's own analysis went as follows. TCR sequencing data were retrieved from Adaptive's ImmunoSEQ software for around 20 patients, whereas a few other patients were processed with MiXCR and VDJtools. To correct CD4 versus CD8 sorting errors, sequences present in both subsets at a frequency ratio below 5:1 were removed. CDR3 nucleotide sequences shared between donor and recipient were removed because the origin of such sequences could not be assigned. At least 2-fold expansion over unstimulated cells and a minimum CFSE-low frequency of 0.002% (template counts) or 0.001% (read counts) were required for clones to be classified as alloreactive. Mappable clones were those detected in sequenced pre-transplant spleen, lymph node, or MLR CFSE-low populations of the donor or recipient. The cumulative frequency of alloreactive clones was calculated as a percentage of all sequences, weighted by copy number. The clones in this table, taken by TCRdb from immuneACCESS, are in-frame only. Not every clone is retained; where verified, under half of the shortfall comes from an unresolved V gene, and the cause of the rest is unknown. For V, J and clone size, that table is used; D and trimming come from the DNA. Within this sample are approximately 23,000 clones, with around 47% of them counted one time only. In total, the top ten clones hold around 1.4% of the sample.

The CDR3 starts with the cysteine, ends with the phenylalanine, and has 13 residues. Left in the record is the CDR3 DNA by itself, 39 bases read in frame from the first base. CDR1 and CDR2 were assigned from the germline V gene as MDHEN and SYDVKM. The sample consisted of alloreactive CD8+ T cells from a mixed lymphocyte reaction culture, taken before transplantation. The cell subset or site label of this sample denotes: CFSE-low proliferating T cells sorted from roughly 6-day pre-transplant mixed lymphocyte reaction (GvH or HvG direction). This clonotype was obtained from a human patient who was an organ donor for intestinal transplantation. The chain employs TRBV28 and TRBJ2-3; there is no confident call for the D gene. The nucleotide sequence reads as follows: TGTGCCAGCAGCGTCGACGCCACAAATACGCAGTATTTT. Its protein product is CASSVDATNTQYF.